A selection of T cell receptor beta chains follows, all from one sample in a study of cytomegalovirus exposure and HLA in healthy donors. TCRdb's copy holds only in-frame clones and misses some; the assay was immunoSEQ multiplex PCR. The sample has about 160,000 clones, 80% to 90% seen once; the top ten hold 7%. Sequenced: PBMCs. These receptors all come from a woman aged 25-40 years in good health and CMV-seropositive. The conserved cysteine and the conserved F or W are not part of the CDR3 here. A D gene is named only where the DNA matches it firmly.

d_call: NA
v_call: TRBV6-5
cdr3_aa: ASSYRDTYGYT

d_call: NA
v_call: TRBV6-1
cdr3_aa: ASSPKGWKLF

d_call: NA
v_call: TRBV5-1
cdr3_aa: ASSLAGYSTDTQY

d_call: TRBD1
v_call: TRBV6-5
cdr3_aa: ASRQGTEAF

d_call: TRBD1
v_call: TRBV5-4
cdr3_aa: ASSLAEGAETQY

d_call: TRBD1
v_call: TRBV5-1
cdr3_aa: ASSWGQHQETQY

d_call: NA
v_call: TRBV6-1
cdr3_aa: ASSATYSNQPQH

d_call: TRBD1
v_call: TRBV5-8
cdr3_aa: ASRWTGAGNTIY

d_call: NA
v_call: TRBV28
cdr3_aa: ASSGGRWAKNIQY

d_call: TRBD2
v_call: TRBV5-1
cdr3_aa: ASSPQLAGMQTQY

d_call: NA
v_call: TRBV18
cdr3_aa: ASSPTGGNQPQH

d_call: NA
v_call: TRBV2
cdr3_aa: ASTLQEQETQY

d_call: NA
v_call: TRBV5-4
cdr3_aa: ASSLGQPTDTQY

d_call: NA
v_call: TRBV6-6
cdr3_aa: ASSYPGSTEAF

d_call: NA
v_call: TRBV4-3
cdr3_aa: ASSQMTGREQY

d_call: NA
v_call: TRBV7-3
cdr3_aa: ASSGGAGAGELF

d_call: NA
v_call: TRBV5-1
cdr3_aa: ASSPLSSRNEQF

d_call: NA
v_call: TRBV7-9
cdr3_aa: ASSRSSYEQY

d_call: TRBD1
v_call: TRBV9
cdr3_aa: ASSVAQGARGANVLT

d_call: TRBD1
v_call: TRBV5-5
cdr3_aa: ASSLRDSPYGYT

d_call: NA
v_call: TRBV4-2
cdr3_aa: ASSPDSSYEQY

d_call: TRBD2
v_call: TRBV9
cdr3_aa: ASSAGLAYEQY

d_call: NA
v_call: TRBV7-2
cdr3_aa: ASSHSWGDTEAF

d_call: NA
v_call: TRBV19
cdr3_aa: ASSIPTVWESQPQH

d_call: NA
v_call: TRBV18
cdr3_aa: ASSPADTEAF

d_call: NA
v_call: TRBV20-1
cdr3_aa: SARRTVEAF

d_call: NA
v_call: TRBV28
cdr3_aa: ATSLGGAQPQH

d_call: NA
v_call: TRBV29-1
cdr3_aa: SVAGKLSLTQY

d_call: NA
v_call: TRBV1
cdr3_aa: TSSQLQSERGTDTQY

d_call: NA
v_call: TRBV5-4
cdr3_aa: ASSSLEKNIQY

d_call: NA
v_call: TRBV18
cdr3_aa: ASLPIRTSTADTEAF

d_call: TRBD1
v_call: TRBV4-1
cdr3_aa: ASSQDWGQSTDTQY

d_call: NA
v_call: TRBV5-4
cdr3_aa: ASSSELLTGNWVDTQY

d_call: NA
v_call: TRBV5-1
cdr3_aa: ASSPDTQRSYNEQF

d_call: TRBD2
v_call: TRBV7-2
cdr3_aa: ASSLVAGGRNEQF

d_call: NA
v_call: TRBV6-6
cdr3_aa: ASGPLVKAF

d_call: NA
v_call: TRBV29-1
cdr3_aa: SVGGLYGYT

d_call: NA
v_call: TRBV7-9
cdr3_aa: ASSLAGGQADTQY

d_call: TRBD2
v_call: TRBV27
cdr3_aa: ASSPQPYGLAGRRNEQF

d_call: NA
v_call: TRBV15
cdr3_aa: ATSRPGGLAYEQY

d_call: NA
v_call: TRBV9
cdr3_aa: ASSHTDTQY

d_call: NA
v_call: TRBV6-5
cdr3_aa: ASSRPGSYGYT

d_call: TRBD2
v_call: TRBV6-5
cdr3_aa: ASRDLAGGQETQY

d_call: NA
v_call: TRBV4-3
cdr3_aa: ASSQELLTTDTQY

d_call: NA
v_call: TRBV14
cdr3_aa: ASSRGYTEAF

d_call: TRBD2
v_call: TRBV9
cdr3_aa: ASSGPTSGIYNEQF

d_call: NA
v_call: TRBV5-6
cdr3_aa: ASSLSPMQPQH

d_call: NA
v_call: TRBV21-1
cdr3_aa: ASSKVAGPENTEAF

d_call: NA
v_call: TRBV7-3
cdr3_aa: ASTIERRSSYEQY

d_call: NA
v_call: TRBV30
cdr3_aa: AWSISRTGMNTEAF

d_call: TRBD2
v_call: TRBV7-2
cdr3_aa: ASSLAGTSEHEQY

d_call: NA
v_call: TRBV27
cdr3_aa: ASSFGDNSPLH